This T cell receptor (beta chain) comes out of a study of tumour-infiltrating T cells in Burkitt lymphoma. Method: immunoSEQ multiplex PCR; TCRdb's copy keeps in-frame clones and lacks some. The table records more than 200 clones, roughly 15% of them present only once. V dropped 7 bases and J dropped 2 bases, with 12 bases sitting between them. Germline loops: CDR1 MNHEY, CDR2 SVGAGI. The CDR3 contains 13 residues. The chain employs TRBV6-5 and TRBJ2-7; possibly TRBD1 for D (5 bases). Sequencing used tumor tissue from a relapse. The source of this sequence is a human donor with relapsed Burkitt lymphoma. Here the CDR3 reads CASKKDITYEQYF. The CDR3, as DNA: TGTGCCAGCAAGAAGGACATCACCTACGAGCAGTACTTC.